This TCR beta chain stems from a study of regulatory T cells in long-lasting Graves disease. With respect to this clonotype: A much larger clonotype is one base distant, so this may be a read error. The conserved final phenylalanine or tryptophan is absent from the CDR3, which likely points to a read error.

The sample's time point: persistent/refractory GD, antithyroid drugs over 5 years with positive TRAb. From PBMCs, RNA was extracted and then used to make the TCR library. Doctors identified Graves' disease using the American Thyroid Association guidelines. The CDR3 spans 16 residues. Germline CDR1 SGHAT, CDR2 FQNNGV. iRepertoire HTBI primers and Arm-PCR of CDR3 regions built TCR beta libraries. In the authors' workflow: Identification yielded around 58 TRBV and 13 to 15 TRBJ segments across samples. TCRdb re-analysed the multiplex PCR reads in MiXCR, keeping a single row per CDR3 protein. None of the V and J calls come from the authors' own analysis; TCRdb made them. The sample includes about 460,000 distinct CDR3 sequences, roughly 22% seen only once; the top ten take less than 15%.

The chain is built from TRBV11-2 and TRBJ2-7; tentative D call: TRBD2 (6 bases). The receptor comes from a female donor with Graves disease. The specimen comprised peripheral blood mononuclear cells (PBMCs), sampled when the disease was refractory, from a patient treated with antithyroid drugs. The CDR3: CASSVEQERAFYEQYS. CDR3 coding DNA: TGTGCCAGCAGCGTAGAACAGGAGCGGGCCTTCTACGAGCAGTACTCC.